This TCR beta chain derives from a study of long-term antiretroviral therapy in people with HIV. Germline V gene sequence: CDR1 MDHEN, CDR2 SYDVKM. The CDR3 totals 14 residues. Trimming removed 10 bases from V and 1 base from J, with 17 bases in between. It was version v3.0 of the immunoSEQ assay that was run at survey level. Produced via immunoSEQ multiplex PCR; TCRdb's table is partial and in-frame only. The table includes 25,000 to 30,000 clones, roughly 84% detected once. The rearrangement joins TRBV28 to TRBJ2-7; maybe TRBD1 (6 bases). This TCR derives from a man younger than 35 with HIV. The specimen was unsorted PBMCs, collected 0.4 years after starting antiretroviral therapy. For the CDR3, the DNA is TGTGCCATCCATTCCCGGGACATATCCTACGAGCAGTACTTC. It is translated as CAIHSRDISYEQYF. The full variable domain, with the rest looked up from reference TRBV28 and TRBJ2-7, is DVKVTQSSRYLVKRTGEKVFLECVQDMDHENMFWYRQDPGLGLRLIYFSYDVKMKEKGDIPEGYSVSREKKERFSLILESASTNQTSMYLCAIHSRDISYEQYFGPGTRLTVT.